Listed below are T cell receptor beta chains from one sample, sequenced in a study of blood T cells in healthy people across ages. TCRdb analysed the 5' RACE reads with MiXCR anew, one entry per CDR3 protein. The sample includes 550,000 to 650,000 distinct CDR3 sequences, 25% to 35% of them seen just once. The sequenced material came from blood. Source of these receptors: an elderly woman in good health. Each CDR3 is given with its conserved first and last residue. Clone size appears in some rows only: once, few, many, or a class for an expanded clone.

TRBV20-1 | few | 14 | CSARRPSGGDTQYF
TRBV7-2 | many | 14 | CASSLGTSLGTQYF
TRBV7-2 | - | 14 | CASSSSAPGGEQYF
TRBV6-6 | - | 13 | CASTPKLRTEAFF
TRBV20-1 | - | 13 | CSATPPNAYEQYF
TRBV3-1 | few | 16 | CASSPMAGALTDTQYF
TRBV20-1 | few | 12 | CSAKVLGTEAFF
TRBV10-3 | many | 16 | CAISEKGTGALSGEYF
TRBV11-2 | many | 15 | CASRTGRWGANVLTF
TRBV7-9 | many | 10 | CASSKMEQFF
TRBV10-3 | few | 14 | CAISERTGRNEQFF
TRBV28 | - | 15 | CASSSAGQGQNTQYF
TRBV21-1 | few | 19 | CASSPQKGQGIWANYGYTF
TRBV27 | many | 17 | CASSSWGAASAGGEQYF
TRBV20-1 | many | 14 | CSAQKTSGEETQYF
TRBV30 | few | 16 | CAWTLGGAWSTDTQYF
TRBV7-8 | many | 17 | CASSLGTGANSNQPQHF
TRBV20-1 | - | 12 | CSATTPEYGYTF
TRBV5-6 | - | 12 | CASSLVGQQAFF
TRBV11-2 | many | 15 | CASSLGDRRADTQYF
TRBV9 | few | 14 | CASSVTGGSTEAFF
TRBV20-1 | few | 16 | CSARDWARAMNTEAFF
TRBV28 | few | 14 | CASRERGSFYEQYF
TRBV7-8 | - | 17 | CASSSRGRVSSYSEQFF
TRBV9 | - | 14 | CASSVVPGESGHTF
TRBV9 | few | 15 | CASSSRQTSNSPLYF
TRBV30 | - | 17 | CARSQHLGSVNTGELFF
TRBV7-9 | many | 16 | CASSLGGQVKNTEAFF
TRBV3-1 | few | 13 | CASSQGPTQPQHF
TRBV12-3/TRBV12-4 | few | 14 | CASSLRQGRTEAFF
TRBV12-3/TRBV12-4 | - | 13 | CASSQGHPTGYTF
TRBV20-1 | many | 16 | CSATPWASGAYNEQFF
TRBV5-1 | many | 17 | CASSLSLDRGSSYGYTF
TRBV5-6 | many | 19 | CASSPTGTSGGLPYNEQFF
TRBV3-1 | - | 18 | CASSQRLNRGFEGNEQFF
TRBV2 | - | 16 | CASSPRAAGGHYGYTF
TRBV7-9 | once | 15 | CASSLGEGAQYEQYF
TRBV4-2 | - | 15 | CASSQADREVTEAFF
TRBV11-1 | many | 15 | CASSLSAHVNYGYTF